The sequence of this T cell receptor beta chain was determined in a study of blood T cell repertoires in COVID-19. Whole-study context: T cells, B-cell-depleted T cells, or PBMCs supplied cDNA or gDNA.

Generated by immunoSEQ multiplex PCR, the TCRdb table keeps only in-frame clones and is missing some. The repertoire consists of about 130,000 clones, with about 89% occurring once and the leading ten covering roughly 4%. Germline V gene lookup returns CDR1 SGHRS and CDR2 YFSETQ. This CDR3 comprises 15 residues. V shed 4 bases and J 1 base; nucleotides not matched to a gene: 7. The receptor comes from a man aged 55 to 69 with COVID-19, enrolled during active disease. Sequencing used peripheral blood. This chain uses TRBV5-1 with TRBJ1-1, with 7 positions matching TRBD1. The CDR3 DNA is TGCGCCAGCAGCCCGCGGACAGGCGAGAACACTGAAGCTTTCTTT. As protein: CASSPRTGENTEAFF.